Shown below are 18 T cell receptor beta chains from a single sample sequenced in a study of blood T cell repertoires in COVID-19. Only in-frame clones appear in the TCRdb table, and some are missing; sequencing was by immunoSEQ multiplex PCR. The table lists hundreds of thousands of clones, under 90% of them singletons. What was sequenced was PBMCs or T cells enriched from blood (not recorded which). All receptors derive from a man aged 18 to 30 who had recovered from COVID-19.

The chain is built from TRBV7-8 and TRBJ1-6; 11 nucleotides line up with TRBD1. V shed 4 bases, J shed 7 bases, and the junction held 6 bases outside the gene matches. Germline loops: CDR1 SGHVS, CDR2 FQNEAQ. CDR3 length: 16 residues. The chain's CDR3 is CASSWGQGGFNSPLHF. The DNA for the CDR3 is TGTGCCAGCAGCTGGGGACAGGGGGGATTCAATTCACCCCTCCACTTT.

The chain is built from TRBV5-1 and TRBJ1-1; 8 bases are shared with TRBD1. CDR3 size: 15 residues. J gave up 2 bases and V 5 bases, and 8 bases lay outside the gene matches. Looked up from germline, CDR1 is SGHRS and CDR2 is YFSETQ. This CDR3 is CASSPGDRPNTEAFF. CDR3 nucleotide sequence: TGCGCCAGCAGTCCCGGGGACAGGCCAAACACTGAAGCTTTCTTT.

The V and J genes are TRBV12-5 and TRBJ1-1; TRBD1 is a possible D gene (6 bases). CDR1 LGHNT and CDR2 FRNRAP come from the germline V gene. The length of the CDR3 is 15 residues. V lost 6 bases, J lost 3 bases, and 17 bases lay in between. CDR3 loop: CASGPQGWRDTEAFF. Here the CDR3 DNA reads TGTGCTAGTGGGCCGCAGGGGTGGCGGGACACTGAAGCTTTCTTT.

The chain carries TRBV11-3 and TRBJ2-1, with 10 bases matching TRBD2. CDR3 size: 16 residues. The germline V gene has CDR1 SGHNT and CDR2 YENEEA. With V trimmed by 3 bases and J by 6 bases, 8 bases remained unmatched. The CDR3 spells CASSFLAGVGLNEQFF. Written as DNA, the CDR3 is TGTGCCAGCAGCTTCCTAGCGGGAGTGGGGCTCAATGAGCAGTTCTTC.

This chain's CDR3 is CASTTLKRASGGHTGELFF. CDR3 coding DNA: TGTGCCAGCACCACTCTCAAAAGGGCTAGCGGGGGGCACACCGGGGAGCTGTTTTTT. The gene calls are TRBV11-2 and TRBJ2-2; 11 bases line up with TRBD2. V lost 7 bases to trimming and J lost 3 bases; unmatched junction nucleotides: 16. The CDR3 spans 19 residues. Germline CDR1 is SGHAT and CDR2 is FQNNGV.

The sample holds one count of this clone. The rearrangement joins TRBV7-2 to TRBJ2-1; maybe TRBD1 (6 bases). V was trimmed by 5 bases and J by 3 bases, leaving 11 bases between them. The CDR3 spans 14 residues. The germline V gene encodes CDR1 SGHTA and CDR2 FQGNSA. CDR3 protein: CASSPRGSYNEQFF. The DNA of the CDR3 is TGTGCCAGCAGCCCAAGGGGGAGCTACAATGAGCAGTTCTTC.

J is TRBJ2-2 and V is TRBV7-8; D may be TRBD2 (5 bases). Germline CDR1 is SGHVS and CDR2 is FQNEAQ. Trimming took 5 bases from V and 4 from J, leaving 20 bases between them. This CDR3 spans 17 amino acids. The CDR3 protein is CASSHYRIHEGTGELFF. The DNA of the CDR3 is TGTGCCAGCAGCCATTATCGGATCCATGAGGGCACCGGGGAGCTGTTTTTT.

The chain couples TRBV19 to TRBJ2-1, with no clear D. The germline V and J ends were trimmed by 3 bases and 1 base, with 10 bases remaining between them. Per the germline V gene, CDR1 is LNHDA and CDR2 is SQIVND (reference sequence). The CDR3 length is 15 residues. The CDR3 sequence is CASSILPSSYNEQFF. DNA for the CDR3: TGTGCCAGTAGTATCCTACCAAGTTCCTACAATGAGCAGTTCTTC.

CDR3 residues: CASSLWGGTDTQYF. CDR3 nucleotides: TGTGCCAGCTCATTGTGGGGGGGCACAGATACGCAGTATTTT. The genes are TRBV18 and TRBJ2-3, with D tentatively TRBD2 (6 bases). The CDR3 has 14 residues. CDR1 and CDR2 (germline): KGHSH, LQKENI. Trimming shortened V by 5 bases and J by 1 base, and 10 bases separated the two germline ends.

The V call is TRBV6-4, the J call TRBJ1-6; TRBD1 aligns across 7 bases. The length of the CDR3 is 15 residues. Trimming removed 6 bases from V and 4 bases from J; junction bases left unmatched: 6. Germline lookup yields CDR1 MRHNA and CDR2 SNTAGT. As DNA, the CDR3 is TGTGCCAGCAGCCAATCGGGACAGTATAATTCACCCCTCCACTTT. Its translation is CASSQSGQYNSPLHF.

This rearrangement joins TRBV12-1 to TRBJ1-1. TRBV12-1 is a known pseudogene. The CDR3 extends over 17 amino acids. The CDR3 reads CASSLRFSWGGETEAFF. For the CDR3, the DNA is TGTGCCAGCAGCTTGAGGTTTTCGTGGGGAGGGGAAACTGAAGCTTTCTTT.

The CDR3 region has the DNA TGCGCCAGCAGCTTGGCTAGCGGCTTGTCCGGGGAGCTGTTTTTT. This gives the protein CASSLASGLSGELFF. The V and J genes are TRBV5-1 and TRBJ2-2; 7 bases are a match to TRBD2. CDR3 size: 15 residues. J lost 6 bases, V lost 0 bases, and 5 bases had no gene match. Germline CDR1 and CDR2: SGHRS and YFSETQ.

The count of this clone is one. CDR3 protein: CASSQERSDRLYGELFF. The CDR3 region has the DNA TGTGCCAGCAGCCAAGAACGGTCGGACAGGCTATACGGGGAGCTGTTTTTT. V gene TRBV14 combines with J gene TRBJ2-2, with 7 bases aligning to TRBD1. The CDR3 has 17 residues. Germline V gene data show CDR1 as SGHDN and CDR2 as FVKESK. After removal of 0 bases from V and 7 bases from J, the junction contained 11 bases not matched to a gene.

The chain carries TRBV2 and TRBJ2-2; no reliable D call. CDR3 length: 11 amino acids. Germline CDR1 SNHLY, CDR2 FYNNEI. The V and J ends lost 4 bases and 8 bases respectively, with 5 bases between them. The CDR3 sequence is CASSGAGELFF. CDR3 sequence (DNA): TGTGCCAGCAGTGGGGCGGGGGAGCTGTTTTTT.

This clone was found a few times. The rearrangement uses TRBV11-1 and TRBJ2-7; D is perhaps TRBD1 (5 bases). Germline CDR1 and CDR2: SGHAT and FQDESV (reference sequence). The germline V and J ends were trimmed by 1 base and 2 bases, with 9 bases remaining between them. The CDR3 contains 14 residues. CDR3 nucleotide sequence: TGTGCCAGCAGCTTAGGGCAGGGCGCCTACGAGCAGTACTTC. Protein: CASSLGQGAYEQYF.

This rearrangement joins TRBV30 to TRBJ1-3; D is possibly TRBD1 (5 bases). Per the germline V gene, CDR1 is GTSNPN and CDR2 is SVGIG (reference sequence). This CDR3 spans 14 amino acids. The V gene lost 2 bases and the J gene lost 0 bases, with 8 bases spanning the gap. This CDR3 is CAWSFGASGNTIYF. The CDR3 DNA reads as TGTGCCTGGAGTTTTGGGGCCTCTGGAAACACCATATATTTT.

This clone has just one count. The J gene is TRBJ1-1, the V gene TRBV7-9; no reliable D call. Germline V CDR1 and CDR2: SEHNR, FQNEAQ (reference sequence). This CDR3 is built from 14 residues. The ends were cut back, 4 bases at V and 5 bases at J, with 14 bases in the middle. The CDR3 loop reads CASSSISRSTEAFF. CDR3 bases: TGTGCCAGCAGCTCCATATCTCGGAGTACTGAAGCTTTCTTT.

The rearrangement links TRBV27 to TRBJ2-1; D may be TRBD2 (5 bases). Germline V gene lookup returns CDR1 MNHEY and CDR2 SMNVEV (reference sequence). Trimming took 10 bases from V and 4 from J, leaving 20 bases between them. The CDR3 is 15 residues long. CDR3: CATMTDSAKYNEQFF. DNA for the CDR3: TGTGCCACCATGACGGACTCGGCGAAATACAATGAGCAGTTCTTC.